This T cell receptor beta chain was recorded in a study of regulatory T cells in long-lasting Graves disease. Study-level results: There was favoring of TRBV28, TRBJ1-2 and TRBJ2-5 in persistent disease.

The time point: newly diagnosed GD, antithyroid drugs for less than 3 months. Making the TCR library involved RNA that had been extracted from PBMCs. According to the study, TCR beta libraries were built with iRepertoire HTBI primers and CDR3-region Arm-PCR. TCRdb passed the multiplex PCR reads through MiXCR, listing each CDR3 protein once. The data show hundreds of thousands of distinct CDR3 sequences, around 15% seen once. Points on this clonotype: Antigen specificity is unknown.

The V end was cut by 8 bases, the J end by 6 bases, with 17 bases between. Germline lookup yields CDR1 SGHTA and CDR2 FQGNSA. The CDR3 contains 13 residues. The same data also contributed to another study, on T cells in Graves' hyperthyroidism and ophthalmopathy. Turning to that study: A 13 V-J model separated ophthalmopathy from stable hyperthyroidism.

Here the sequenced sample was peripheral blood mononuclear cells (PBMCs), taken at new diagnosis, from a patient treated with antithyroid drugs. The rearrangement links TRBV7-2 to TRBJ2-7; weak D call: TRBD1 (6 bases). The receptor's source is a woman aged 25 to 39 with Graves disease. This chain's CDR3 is CASQGLAATEQYF. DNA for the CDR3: TGTGCCAGCCAGGGGTTGGCGGCGACCGAGCAGTACTTC.